The table lists the clone carrying this T cell receptor beta chain with a few counts. These data originate in a study of regulatory T cells in long-lasting Graves disease. Study background: Antithyroid drug exposure in newly diagnosed Graves' patients had lasted under 3 months.

This CDR3 is 16 amino acids long. V trimming: 0 bases; J trimming: 4 bases; junction bases outside the gene matches: 3. The germline V gene encodes CDR1 SGHTA and CDR2 FQGNSA. iRepertoire HTBI primers and Arm-PCR of CDR3 regions built TCR beta libraries. One entry per CDR3 protein results from TCRdb running MiXCR on the multiplex PCR reads. The profile shows approximately 470,000 distinct CDR3 sequences, around 15% of them singletons. The time point is: newly diagnosed GD, antithyroid drugs for less than 3 months. After RNA was extracted from PBMCs, the TCR library was made from it. The EDTA tubes were filled with 8.5 to 9.5 milliliters of drawn peripheral blood. These same data were also listed under a study on T cells in Graves' hyperthyroidism and ophthalmopathy. From that report: Hyperthyroidism in the patients, aged 18 to 65, was newly diagnosed and under 2 months in duration. In the first-round RT-PCR of the TCR CDR3, the HTBI primer set was used.

The TCR comes from a man aged 35 to 55 with Graves disease. The chain combines TRBV7-2 with TRBJ2-2; 9 bases map to TRBD1. Sample: peripheral blood mononuclear cells (PBMCs), taken at new diagnosis, from a patient treated with antithyroid drugs. DNA for the CDR3: TGTGCCAGCAGCTTAGCGGGGACAGGGAGCACCGGGGAGCTGTTTTTT. Protein: CASSLAGTGSTGELFF.